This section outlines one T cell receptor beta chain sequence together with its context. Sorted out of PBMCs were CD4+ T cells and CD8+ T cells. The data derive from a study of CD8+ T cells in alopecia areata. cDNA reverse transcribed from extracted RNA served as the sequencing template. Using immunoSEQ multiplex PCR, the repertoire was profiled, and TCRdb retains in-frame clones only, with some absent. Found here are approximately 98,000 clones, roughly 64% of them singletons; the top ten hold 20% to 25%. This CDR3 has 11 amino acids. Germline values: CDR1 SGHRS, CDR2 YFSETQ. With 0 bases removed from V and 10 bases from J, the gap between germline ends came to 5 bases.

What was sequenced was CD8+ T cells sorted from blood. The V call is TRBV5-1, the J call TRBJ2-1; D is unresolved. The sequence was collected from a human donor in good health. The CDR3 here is CASSLAVEQFF. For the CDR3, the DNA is TGCGCCAGCAGCTTGGCGGTCGAGCAGTTCTTC.